What follows are 30 T cell receptor beta chains derived from one specimen sequenced in a study of blood T cell repertoires in COVID-19. Repertoires were generated with immunoSEQ multiplex PCR, while TCRdb's copy carries only in-frame clones and drops some. The sample yields about 210,000 clones, over 70% seen once. Material: peripheral blood. The receptor source for this set is a woman aged 50 to 60 with acute or convalescent COVID-19.

The genes are TRBV27 and TRBJ2-7, with 9 nucleotides matching TRBD2. The germline gives CDR1 MNHEY, CDR2 SMNVEV (reference sequence). V was pared by 6 bases and J by 7 bases, with 10 bases of the junction left unmatched. The CDR3 runs 14 residues. The CDR3 here is CASSPGTSFAEQYF. The DNA for the CDR3 is TGTGCCAGCAGCCCCGGGACTAGCTTCGCGGAGCAGTACTTC.

This chain connects TRBV6-2 or TRBV6-3 to TRBJ1-2; TRBD1 agrees at 10 bases. CDR1 is MNHEY and CDR2 is SVGEGT in the germline V gene. CDR3 length: 15 amino acids. The ends lost 5 bases at V and 8 bases at J; junction bases unmatched: 11. The CDR3 loop reads CASSTFSGTGDGYTF. CDR3 DNA: TGTGCCAGCAGTACCTTTTCCGGGACAGGGGACGGCTACACCTTC.

The chain recombines TRBV18 with TRBJ1-5; D gene uncertain. With 0 bases removed from V and 7 bases from J, the gap between germline ends came to 10 bases. There are 14 residues in the CDR3. The germline V gene encodes CDR1 KGHSH and CDR2 LQKENI. The CDR3 DNA reads as TGTGCCAGCTCACCACCGCCAGGAGGCCAGCCCCAGCATTTT. Protein product: CASSPPPGGQPQHF.

V and J are TRBV28 and TRBJ1-2, with D hard to call. The CDR3 is made up of 15 amino acids. Trimming took off 5 bases at V and 2 bases at J, with 15 bases between the two ends. Germline loops: CDR1 MDHEN, CDR2 SYDVKM. In DNA, the CDR3 is TGTGCCAGCAGTCCACCTCGGGGTTTAAACTATGGCTACACCTTC. This encodes CASSPPRGLNYGYTF.

J is TRBJ1-3 and V is TRBV3-1 (or the pseudogene TRBV3-2), with a weak D call TRBD1 (5 bases). The CDR3 is made up of 16 amino acids. Trimming shortened V by 3 bases and J by 3 bases, and 15 bases separated the two germline ends. Germline-derived CDR1 and CDR2 are LGHDT and YNNKEL (reference sequence). CDR3: CASSHWGRQHGNTIYF. CDR3 in DNA: TGTGCCAGCAGCCATTGGGGCAGACAACATGGAAACACCATATATTTT.

This clone has a single count. The chain employs TRBV7-3 and TRBJ2-3, with 11 bases lining up with TRBD1. This CDR3 comprises 19 residues. Unmatched junction bases numbered 14, after V lost 5 bases and J lost 1 base. The germline V gene encodes CDR1 SGHTA and CDR2 FQGTGA. The CDR3 loop is CASSRFGQGATSGTDTQYF. The CDR3 nucleotides are TGTGCCAGCAGCCGTTTCGGACAGGGGGCGACTAGCGGCACAGATACGCAGTATTTT.

The V and J genes are TRBV5-1 and TRBJ2-1; 8 bases are shared with TRBD2. Germline V lookup: CDR1 SGHRS, CDR2 YFSETQ. V lost 0 bases to trimming and J lost 5 bases; unmatched junction nucleotides: 7. This CDR3 region has 16 residues. This CDR3 is CASSLAPGLGNNEQFF. DNA for the CDR3: TGCGCCAGCAGCTTGGCCCCGGGACTAGGGAACAATGAGCAGTTCTTC.

The gene calls are TRBV28 and TRBJ2-3; 9 nucleotides agree with TRBD2. V trimming: 8 bases; J trimming: 1 base; junction bases outside the gene matches: 1. The CDR3 has 13 residues. Germline values: CDR1 MDHEN, CDR2 SYDVKM. Here the CDR3 reads CASWTSGTDTQYF. The CDR3 region has the DNA TGTGCCAGCTGGACTAGCGGCACAGATACGCAGTATTTT.

The gene calls are TRBV7-2 and TRBJ1-2; D possibly corresponds to TRBD1 (6 bases). V lost 5 bases to trimming and J lost 5 bases, with 18 bases between them. CDR1 SGHTA and CDR2 FQGNSA come from the germline V gene. The CDR3 has 15 residues. CDR3 sequence (DNA): TGTGCCAGCAGCCCTTATCGAGGACAGTATTATGGCTACACCTTC. Residues: CASSPYRGQYYGYTF.

In its sample, this clone was seen a few times. This chain connects TRBV27 to TRBJ1-1; D uncertain. CDR3 length: 13 amino acids. V was cut by 6 bases and J by 4 bases, with 12 bases left in between. The germline gives CDR1 MNHEY, CDR2 SMNVEV (reference sequence). The CDR3 here is CASRTQRGTEAFF. CDR3 DNA sequence: TGTGCCAGCAGGACGCAGCGAGGCACTGAAGCTTTCTTT.

This clone was picked up a small number of times. This chain links TRBV27 with TRBJ2-7, with D perhaps matching TRBD2 (6 bases). The germline gives CDR1 MNHEY, CDR2 SMNVEV (reference sequence). Trimming stripped 6 bases from V and 2 bases from J, with 17 bases between. The length of the CDR3 is 15 residues. CDR3 DNA: TGTGCCAGCAGCCCCGCGGGACTGCGTACCTACGAGCAGTACTTC. Translating gives CASSPAGLRTYEQYF.

The chain uses TRBV28 and TRBJ2-3; possibly TRBD2 for D (6 bases). V lost 1 base and J 3 bases, leaving 11 bases between the germline ends. CDR3 size: 15 residues. Germline CDR1 reads MDHEN; CDR2 reads SYDVKM. The DNA of the CDR3 is TGTGCCAGCAGTTTATATTTCGGAGGGACAGATACGCAGTATTTT. It codes for CASSLYFGGTDTQYF.

The chain links TRBV2 to TRBJ1-5; D perhaps matches TRBD1 (6 bases). Trimming removed 5 bases at V and 0 bases at J, with 17 bases between. Per the germline V gene, CDR1 is SNHLY and CDR2 is FYNNEI. This CDR3 comprises 17 residues. CDR3 bases: TGTGCCAGCAGTTCGCTAAGGACAGACTTTAGCAATCAGCCCCAGCATTTT. This translates into CASSSLRTDFSNQPQHF.

V gene TRBV20-1 combines with J gene TRBJ2-1; D is perhaps TRBD1 (6 bases). This CDR3 has 11 amino acids. Trimming cost V 2 bases and J 13 bases, with 12 bases left between them. Looked up from germline, CDR1 is DFQATT and CDR2 is SNEGSKA (reference sequence). The CDR3 protein is CSARSVGAQFF. The CDR3 DNA is TGCAGTGCTAGATCGGTGGGGGCCCAGTTCTTC.

The CDR3 nucleotides are TGCGCCAGCAGCTTGGATTATGACACTCCCCACACCACAGATACGCAGTATTTT. It is translated as CASSLDYDTPHTTDTQYF. The gene calls are TRBV5-1 and TRBJ2-3; D is unresolved. V shed 0 bases and J shed 2 bases, with 19 bases lying between them. The germline V gene has CDR1 SGHRS and CDR2 YFSETQ. This CDR3 is 18 amino acids long.

This rearrangement joins TRBV18 to TRBJ1-6; D possibly corresponds to TRBD1 (6 bases). The germline V and J ends were trimmed by 1 base and 5 bases, with 18 bases remaining between them. The CDR3 consists of 18 residues. Germline V CDR1 and CDR2: KGHSH, LQKENI. The CDR3 sequence: CASSPLDRGGANNSPLHF. The CDR3 DNA is TGTGCCAGCTCACCACTCGATAGGGGGGGCGCGAATAATTCACCCCTCCACTTT.

The rearrangement uses TRBV10-1 and TRBJ2-6; tentative D call: TRBD1 (5 bases). Germline V gene data show CDR1 as WNHNN and CDR2 as SYGVQD (reference sequence). V was cut by 7 bases and J by 0 bases, with 19 bases left in between. This CDR3 spans 18 amino acids. The CDR3 loop is CASKPGADSGSGANVLTF. The CDR3 coding sequence is TGCGCCAGCAAGCCGGGTGCTGACAGTGGCTCTGGGGCCAACGTCCTGACTTTC.

The chain carries TRBV30 and TRBJ2-7; 8 nucleotides align to TRBD1. V trimming: 1 base; J trimming: 3 bases; junction bases outside the gene matches: 2. Germline V gene sequence: CDR1 GTSNPN, CDR2 SVGIG (reference sequence). This CDR3 has 13 amino acids. As DNA, the CDR3 is TGTGCCTGGAGTGGAGGACAGGGCTACGAGCAGTACTTC. Translation: CAWSGGQGYEQYF.

This chain joins TRBV2 and TRBJ2-7; 8 nucleotides match TRBD2. This CDR3 spans 13 amino acids. V dropped 8 bases and J dropped 6; count of bases not matched to a gene: 9. CDR1 and CDR2 from the germline V gene are SNHLY and FYNNEI. The CDR3 DNA sequence: TGTGCCAGCCAACGGGAGGGGAACGGCGAGCAGTACTTC. Residues: CASQREGNGEQYF. Together with reference TRBV2 and TRBJ2-7, the CDR3 gives the full variable domain: EPEVTQTPSHQVTQMGQEVILRCVPISNHLYFYWYRQILGQKVEFLVSFYNNEISEKSEIFDDQFSVERPDGSNFTLKIRSTKLEDSAMYFCASQREGNGEQYFGPGTRLTVT.

This chain uses TRBV10-3 with TRBJ2-7; possible D gene TRBD1, 5 bases. Trimming took 7 bases from V and 3 from J, leaving 10 bases between them. The CDR3 is 12 residues long. Germline CDR1 and CDR2: ENHRY and SYGVKD. CDR3 coding DNA: TGTGCCATCACCGACAGCTTCTACGAGCAGTACTTC. Its translation: CAITDSFYEQYF.

The chain is built from TRBV10-3 and TRBJ1-6; 9 nucleotides align to TRBD1. J lost 6 bases, V lost 6 bases, and 3 bases had no gene match. The CDR3 has 14 amino acids. The germline V gene encodes CDR1 ENHRY and CDR2 SYGVKD. This CDR3 reads CAIRGGQGNSPLHF. CDR3 sequence (DNA): TGTGCCATCAGGGGGGGACAGGGTAATTCACCCCTCCACTTT.

The gene calls are TRBV7-3 and TRBJ2-3; D is perhaps TRBD1 (5 bases). Germline V lookup: CDR1 SGHTA, CDR2 FQGTGA. The CDR3 contains 14 residues. The V end lost 5 bases, the J end lost 1 base, and 10 bases lay between the germline ends. The CDR3 DNA reads TGTGCCAGCAGCGCCCAGGGCCGCACAGATACGCAGTATTTT. It codes for CASSAQGRTDTQYF. Complete variable domain (other parts from reference TRBV7-3 and TRBJ2-3): GAGVSQTPSNKVTEKGKYVELRCDPISGHTALYWYRQSLGQGPEFLIYFQGTGAADDSGLPNDRFFAVRPEGSVSTLKIQRTERGDSAVYLCASSAQGRTDTQYFGPGTRLTVL.

This chain links TRBV19 with TRBJ1-2, with D perhaps TRBD1 (6 bases). Trimming shortened V by 5 bases and J by 6 bases, and 10 bases separated the two germline ends. The CDR3 has 12 residues. Germline CDR1 LNHDA, CDR2 SQIVND (reference sequence). The CDR3 region is CASSHRENGYTF. Written as DNA, the CDR3 is TGTGCCAGTAGTCACAGGGAGAATGGCTACACCTTC.

This chain links TRBV28 with TRBJ2-1; 7 bases line up with TRBD1. J lost 0 bases, V lost 3 bases, and 5 bases had no gene match. The CDR3 is 16 residues long. CDR1 is MDHEN and CDR2 is SYDVKM in the germline V gene. CDR3 region: CASSFRGQASYNEQFF. Written as DNA, the CDR3 is TGTGCCAGCAGTTTCCGCGGACAGGCCTCCTACAATGAGCAGTTCTTC.

As regards this clone: Germline and junction disagree at one end, which may indicate a read error. The chain joins TRBV7-9 to TRBJ1-1; tentative D call: TRBD1 (6 bases). There are 13 residues in the CDR3. Germline lookup yields CDR1 SEHNR and CDR2 FQNEAQ (reference sequence). CDR3 sequence (DNA): TGTGCCAGCAGCCGCTTGGGGGACACTGAAGTTTTCTTT. Protein: CASSRLGDTEVFF.

The chain links TRBV28 to TRBJ2-5, with a weak D call TRBD1 (6 bases). Trimming cost V 7 bases and J 3 bases, with 24 bases left between them. The CDR3 is 17 amino acids. Germline V gene sequence: CDR1 MDHEN, CDR2 SYDVKM. The CDR3 sequence: CASTSPLSWGREETQYF. The CDR3 DNA reads TGTGCCAGCACCTCACCACTTTCGTGGGGGCGCGAAGAGACCCAGTACTTC. The whole variable domain, remainder taken from reference TRBV28 and TRBJ2-5, is DVKVTQSSRYLVKRTGEKVFLECVQDMDHENMFWYRQDPGLGLRLIYFSYDVKMKEKGDIPEGYSVSREKKERFSLILESASTNQTSMYLCASTSPLSWGREETQYFGPGTRLLVL.

The DNA of the CDR3 is TGTGCCAGCAGTTTAATGGGACAGGGATTCCATTTT. This codes for CASSLMGQGFHF. The chain joins TRBV28 to TRBJ1-5; 9 nucleotides agree with TRBD1. Germline V CDR1 and CDR2: MDHEN, SYDVKM. This CDR3 is 12 amino acids long. After removal of 2 bases from V and 16 bases from J, the junction contained 6 bases not matched to a gene.

The CDR3 region is CASSQDRGGTEAFF. The CDR3 region has the DNA TGTGCCAGCTCCCAAGACAGGGGAGGAACTGAAGCTTTCTTT. The V call is TRBV18, the J call TRBJ1-1, with 8 bases lining up with TRBD1. The CDR3 is 14 residues long. Germline V gene lookup returns CDR1 KGHSH and CDR2 LQKENI. After removal of 6 bases from V and 5 bases from J, the junction contained 8 bases not matched to a gene.

This chain joins TRBV27 and TRBJ2-1; TRBD2 matches 7 bases. CDR1 and CDR2 (germline): MNHEY, SMNVEV (reference sequence). Unmatched junction bases numbered 8, after V lost 3 bases and J lost 9 bases. The CDR3 extends over 14 amino acids. The CDR3 DNA follows: TGTGCCAGCAGTTTGGCCGGACTAGGGGTTGAGCAGTTCTTC. Translating it yields CASSLAGLGVEQFF.

The rearrangement joins TRBV6-6 to TRBJ1-1; D remains ambiguous. The CDR3 is made up of 15 amino acids. Germline V lookup: CDR1 MNHNY, CDR2 SVGAGI (reference sequence). With 6 bases removed from V and 1 base from J, the gap between germline ends came to 15 bases. Here the CDR3 reads CASSQTSLRNTEAFF. The CDR3 region has the DNA TGTGCCAGCAGCCAAACTTCTCTCCGGAACACTGAAGCTTTCTTT.